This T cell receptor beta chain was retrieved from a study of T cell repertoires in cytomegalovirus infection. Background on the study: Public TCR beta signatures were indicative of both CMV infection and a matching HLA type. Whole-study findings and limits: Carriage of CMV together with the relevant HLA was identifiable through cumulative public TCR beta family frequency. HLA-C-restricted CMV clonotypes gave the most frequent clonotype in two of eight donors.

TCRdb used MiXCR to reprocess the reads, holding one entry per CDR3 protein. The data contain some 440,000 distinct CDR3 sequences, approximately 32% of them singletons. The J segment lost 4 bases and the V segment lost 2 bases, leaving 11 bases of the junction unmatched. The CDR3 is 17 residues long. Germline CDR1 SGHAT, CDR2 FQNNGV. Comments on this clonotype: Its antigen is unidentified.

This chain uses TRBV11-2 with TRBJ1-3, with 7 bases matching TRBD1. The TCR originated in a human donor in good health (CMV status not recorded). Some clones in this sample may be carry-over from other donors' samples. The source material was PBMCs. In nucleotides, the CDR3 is TGTGCCAGCAGCTTAACCCATCAGGGGGTCTACGGAAACACCATATATTTT. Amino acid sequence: CASSLTHQGVYGNTIYF.